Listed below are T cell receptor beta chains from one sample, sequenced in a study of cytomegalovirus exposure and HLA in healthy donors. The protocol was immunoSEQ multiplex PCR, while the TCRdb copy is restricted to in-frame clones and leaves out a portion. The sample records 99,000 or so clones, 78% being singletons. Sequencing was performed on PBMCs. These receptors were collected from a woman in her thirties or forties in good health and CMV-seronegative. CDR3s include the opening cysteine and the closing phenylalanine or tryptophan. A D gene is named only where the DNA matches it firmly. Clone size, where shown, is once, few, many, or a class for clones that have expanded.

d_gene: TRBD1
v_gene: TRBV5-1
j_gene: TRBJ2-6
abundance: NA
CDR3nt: TGCGCCAGCAGACAGGGACAGGGGGGAGGGGCCAACGTCCTGACTTTC
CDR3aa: CASRQGQGGGANVLTF

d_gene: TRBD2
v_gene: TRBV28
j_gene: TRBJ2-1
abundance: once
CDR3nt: TGTGCCAGCAGCCGACTAGCGGGAGAAGAGCAGTTCTTC
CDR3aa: CASSRLAGEEQFF

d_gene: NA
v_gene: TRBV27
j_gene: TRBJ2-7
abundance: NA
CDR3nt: TGTGCCAGCAGTTTGCGGGTACCCCCCTACGAGCAGTACTTC
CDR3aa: CASSLRVPPYEQYF

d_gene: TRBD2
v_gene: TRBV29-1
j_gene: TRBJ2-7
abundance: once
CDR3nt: TGCAGCTACTCGGGAGGAAACTACGAGCAGTACTTC
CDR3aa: CSYSGGNYEQYF

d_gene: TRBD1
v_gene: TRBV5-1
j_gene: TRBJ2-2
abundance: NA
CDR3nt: TGCGCCAGCAGTTTTTTCGTAACAGGGGACCCTGGCACCGGGGAGCTGTTTTTT
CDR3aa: CASSFFVTGDPGTGELFF

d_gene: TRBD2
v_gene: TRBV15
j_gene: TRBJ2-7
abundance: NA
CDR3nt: TGTGCCACCAGCCTCCTAGCGGGACCCTACGAGCAGTACTTC
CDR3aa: CATSLLAGPYEQYF

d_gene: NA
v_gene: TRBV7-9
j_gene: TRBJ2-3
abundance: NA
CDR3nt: TGTGCCAGCAGCGGCAGGGTATCTAGCACAGATACGCAGTATTTT
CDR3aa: CASSGRVSSTDTQYF

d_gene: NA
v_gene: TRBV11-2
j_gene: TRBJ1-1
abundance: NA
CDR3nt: TGTGCCAGCAGCTCCGCCGTAGGGGTTTTCATGAACACTGAAGCTTTCTTT
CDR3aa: CASSSAVGVFMNTEAFF

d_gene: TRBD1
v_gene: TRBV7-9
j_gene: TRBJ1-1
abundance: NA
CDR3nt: TGTGCCAGCAGCGGGGGACAGAATAGACCTGAAGCTTTCTTT
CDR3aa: CASSGGQNRPEAFF

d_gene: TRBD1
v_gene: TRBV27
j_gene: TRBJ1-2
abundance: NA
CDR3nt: TGTGCCAGCAGGGGGACAGGGGCTAACTATGGCTACACCTTC
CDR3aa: CASRGTGANYGYTF

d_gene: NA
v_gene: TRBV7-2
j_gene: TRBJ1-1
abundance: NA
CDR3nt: TGTGCCAGCAGGAAGAGAAACACTGAAGCTTTCTTT
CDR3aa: CASRKRNTEAFF

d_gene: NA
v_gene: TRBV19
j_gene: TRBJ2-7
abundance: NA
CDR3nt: TGTGCCAGTAGTATATTCAGCGGAACCTACGAGCAGTACTTC
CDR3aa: CASSIFSGTYEQYF

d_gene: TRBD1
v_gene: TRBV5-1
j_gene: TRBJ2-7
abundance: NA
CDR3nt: TGCGCCAGCAGCTTGGGACAGGGAGACCTTTACGAGCAGTACTTC
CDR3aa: CASSLGQGDLYEQYF

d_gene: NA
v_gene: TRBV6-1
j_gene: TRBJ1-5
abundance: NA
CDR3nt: TGTGCCAGCAGTGACGGGACGGGGGTCGGCAATCAGCCCCAGCATTTT
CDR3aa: CASSDGTGVGNQPQHF

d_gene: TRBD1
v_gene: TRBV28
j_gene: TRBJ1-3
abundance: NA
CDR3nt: TGTGCCAGCAGTCCTCTTGAGGGGGCGTATGGAAACACCATATATTTT
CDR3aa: CASSPLEGAYGNTIYF

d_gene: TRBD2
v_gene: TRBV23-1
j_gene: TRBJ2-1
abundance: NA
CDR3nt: TGCGCCCCCTCTGACGGGACTAGCGGGCTAGAGCGGCGGTTCTTC
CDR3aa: CAPSDGTSGLERRFF

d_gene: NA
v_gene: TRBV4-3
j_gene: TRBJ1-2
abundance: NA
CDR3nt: TGCGCCAGCAGCCAAGATCGATCCGGGGACTATGGCTACACCTTC
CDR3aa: CASSQDRSGDYGYTF

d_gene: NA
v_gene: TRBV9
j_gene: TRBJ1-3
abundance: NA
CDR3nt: TGTGCCAGCAGCGTTGACAGCTGGGCTGACTCTGGAAACACCATATATTTT
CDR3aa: CASSVDSWADSGNTIYF

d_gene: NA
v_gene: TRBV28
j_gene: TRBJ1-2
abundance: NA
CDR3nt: TGTGTCTCGACCCCGGCAGGGCGCTTGGGCGGCTACACCTTC
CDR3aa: CVSTPAGRLGGYTF

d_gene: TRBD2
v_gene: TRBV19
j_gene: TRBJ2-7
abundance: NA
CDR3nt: TGTGCCAGTAGTGCCTGGGGGGGCGAGCAGTACTTC
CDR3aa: CASSAWGGEQYF

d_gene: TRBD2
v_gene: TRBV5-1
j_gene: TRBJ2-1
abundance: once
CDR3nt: TGCGCCAGCACTTTGACTAGCGGGAGTTCCTACAATGAGCAGTTCTTC
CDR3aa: CASTLTSGSSYNEQFF

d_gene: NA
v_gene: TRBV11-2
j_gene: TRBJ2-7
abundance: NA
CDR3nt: TGTGCCAGCAGCTTAGGTGGGGGCGACTACGAGCAGTACTTC
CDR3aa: CASSLGGGDYEQYF

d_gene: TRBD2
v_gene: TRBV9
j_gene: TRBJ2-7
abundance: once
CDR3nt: TGTGCCAGCAGCCCCGGGACTAGCGGGATCTACGAGCAGTACTTC
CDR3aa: CASSPGTSGIYEQYF

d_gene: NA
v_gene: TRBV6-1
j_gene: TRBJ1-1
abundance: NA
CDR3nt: TGTGCCAGCAGTGAATTCGCGGGGGTACGTGGTGAAGCTTTCTTT
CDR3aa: CASSEFAGVRGEAFF

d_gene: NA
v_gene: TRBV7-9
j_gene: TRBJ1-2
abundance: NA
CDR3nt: TGTGCCAGCAGCTCCTCATCTACGGACAGTCACGGCTACACCTTC
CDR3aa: CASSSSSTDSHGYTF

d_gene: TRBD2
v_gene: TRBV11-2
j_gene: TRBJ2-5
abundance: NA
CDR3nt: TGTGCCAGCAGCCTTCTAGGGACTAGCGGGAGTTTTGAGACCCAGTACTTC
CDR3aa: CASSLLGTSGSFETQYF

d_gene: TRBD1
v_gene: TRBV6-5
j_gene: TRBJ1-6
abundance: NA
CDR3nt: TGTGCCAGCAGCTATGACAGGGGTCAGGGGGGCCTCCACTTT
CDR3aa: CASSYDRGQGGLHF

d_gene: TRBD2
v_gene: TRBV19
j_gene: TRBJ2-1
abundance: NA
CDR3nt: TGTGCCAGTAGTATAGTTAGGATTGGACTAGCGGCCGTAACCTCCTACAATGAGCAGTTCTTC
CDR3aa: CASSIVRIGLAAVTSYNEQFF

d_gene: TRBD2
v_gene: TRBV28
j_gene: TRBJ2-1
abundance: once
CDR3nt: TGTGCCAGCAGTCGTCCTAGCGGGAGAGGGAATGAGCAGTTCTTC
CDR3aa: CASSRPSGRGNEQFF

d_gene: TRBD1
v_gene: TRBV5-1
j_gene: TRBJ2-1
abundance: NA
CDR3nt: TGCGCCAGCAGCGGAGGGACAGGGGGCTACAATGAGCAGTTCTTC
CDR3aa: CASSGGTGGYNEQFF

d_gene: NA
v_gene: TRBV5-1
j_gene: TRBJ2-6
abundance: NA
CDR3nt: TGCGCCAGCAGCTTTGACCAGGGGTTTAGCTCTGGGGCCAACGTCCTGACTTTC
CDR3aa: CASSFDQGFSSGANVLTF

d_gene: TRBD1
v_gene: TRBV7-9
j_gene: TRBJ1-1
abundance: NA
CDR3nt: TGTGCCAGCAGCTTAGCCTCGGGACAGCCCCCGGGTTTCCCTGCAGCTTTCTTT
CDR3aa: CASSLASGQPPGFPAAFF

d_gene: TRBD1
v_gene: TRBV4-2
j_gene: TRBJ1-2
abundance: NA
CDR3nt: TGTGCCAGCAGCCAAGACGGGACAGGGGGATTCTATGGCTACACCTTC
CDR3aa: CASSQDGTGGFYGYTF

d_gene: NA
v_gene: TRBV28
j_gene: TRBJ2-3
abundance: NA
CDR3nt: TGTGCCAGCAGCTCAGTAAGGGGCGCAGATACGCAGTATTTT
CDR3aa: CASSSVRGADTQYF

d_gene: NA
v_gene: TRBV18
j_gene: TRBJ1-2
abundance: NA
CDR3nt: TGTGCCAGCTCATTAACAGACGACTATGGCTACACCTTC
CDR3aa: CASSLTDDYGYTF

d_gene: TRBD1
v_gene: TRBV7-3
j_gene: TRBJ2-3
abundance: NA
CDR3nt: TGTGCCAGCAGCCCCGCCGGGACAGTCACAGATACGCAGTATTTT
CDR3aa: CASSPAGTVTDTQYF

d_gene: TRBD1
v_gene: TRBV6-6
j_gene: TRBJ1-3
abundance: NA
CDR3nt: TGCGCCAGCAGTTACCTGGGGACAGGTACTGGAAACACCATATATTTT
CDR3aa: CASSYLGTGTGNTIYF

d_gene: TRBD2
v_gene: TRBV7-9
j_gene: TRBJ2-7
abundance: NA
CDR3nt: TGTGCCAGCAGCGGTAGCGGGAGGGCCGTGGTATACGAGCAGTACTTC
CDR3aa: CASSGSGRAVVYEQYF

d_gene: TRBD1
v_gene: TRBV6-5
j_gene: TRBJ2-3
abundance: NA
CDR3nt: TGTGCCAGCAGTTACCGACAGGGGACAGATACGCAGTATTTT
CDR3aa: CASSYRQGTDTQYF

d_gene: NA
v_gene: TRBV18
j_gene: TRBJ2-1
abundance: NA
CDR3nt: TGTGCCAGCTCCCGACTAGATTACAATGAGCAGTTCTTC
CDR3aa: CASSRLDYNEQFF

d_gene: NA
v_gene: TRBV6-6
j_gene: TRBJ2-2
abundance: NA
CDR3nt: TGTGCCAGCAGTTACGGGGAGACTCCGAACACCGGGGAGCTGTTTTTT
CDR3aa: CASSYGETPNTGELFF

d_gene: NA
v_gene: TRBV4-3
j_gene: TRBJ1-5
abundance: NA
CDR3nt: TGCGCCAGCAGCCAAGAAGGGGGGGAGCAGCCCCAGCATTTT
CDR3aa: CASSQEGGEQPQHF

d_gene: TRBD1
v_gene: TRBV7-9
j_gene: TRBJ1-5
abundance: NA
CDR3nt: TGTGCCAGCAGCCAGGGACAGGGGGCCTTTTTGCATTTT
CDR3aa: CASSQGQGAFLHF

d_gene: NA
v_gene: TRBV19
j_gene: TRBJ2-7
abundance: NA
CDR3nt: TGTGCCAGTAGTCCAAAGACTAGCTCCTACGAGCAGTACTTC
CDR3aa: CASSPKTSSYEQYF

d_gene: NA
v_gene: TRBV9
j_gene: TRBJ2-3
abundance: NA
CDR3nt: TGTGCCAGCAGCGTAGACTCCTCCGCGGCGTTTACGCAGTATTTT
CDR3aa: CASSVDSSAAFTQYF

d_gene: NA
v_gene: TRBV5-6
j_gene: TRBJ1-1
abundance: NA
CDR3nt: TGTGCCAGCAGCCGGCAGGGGCGAGACACTGAAGCTTTCTTT
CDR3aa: CASSRQGRDTEAFF

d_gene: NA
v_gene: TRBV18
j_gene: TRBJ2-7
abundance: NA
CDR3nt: TGTGCCAGCTCACCGCCGACAGGAACCTACGAGCAGTACTTC
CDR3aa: CASSPPTGTYEQYF

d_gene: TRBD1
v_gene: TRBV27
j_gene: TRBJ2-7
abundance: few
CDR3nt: TGTGCCAGCAGTTATCTCGGACAGGCTCATCCCTCAACCTACGAGCAGTACTTC
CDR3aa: CASSYLGQAHPSTYEQYF

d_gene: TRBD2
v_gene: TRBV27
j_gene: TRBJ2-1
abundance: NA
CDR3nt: TGTGCCTCCCAAAGAGGACTAGCGGTAAAATGGGCACACAATGAGCAGTTCTTC
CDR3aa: CASQRGLAVKWAHNEQFF